One and the same sample provided the 30 T cell receptor beta chains below, sequenced in a study of OX40 agonist ivuxolimab in advanced cancers. Sequencing was performed with immunoSEQ multiplex PCR; in TCRdb, only in-frame clones are kept and a portion is missing. The table lists about 79,000 clones, approximately 85% of them singletons. This specimen was CD4+ or CD8+ T cells sorted from blood, taken in a trial of the OX40 agonist ivuxolimab. The receptors were sampled from an adult with an advanced solid tumor such as melanoma, head and neck, liver or kidney cancer.

The genes are TRBV18 and TRBJ2-3; D remains unclear. V was shortened by 3 bases and J by 3 bases, with 16 bases between the two germline ends. This CDR3 is built from 16 residues. Germline V gene lookup returns CDR1 KGHSH and CDR2 LQKENI. The CDR3 bases are TGTGCCAGCTCACCCGTCCCGCTATCCTCTACAGATACGCAGTATTTT. Encoded protein: CASSPVPLSSTDTQYF. Complete variable domain (other parts from reference TRBV18 and TRBJ2-3): NAGVMQNPRHLVRRRGQEARLRCSPMKGHSHVYWYRQLPEEGLKFMVYLQKENIIDESGMPKERFSAEFPKEGPSILRIQQVVRGDSAAYFCASSPVPLSSTDTQYFGPGTRLTVL.

The chain carries TRBV7-2 and TRBJ2-7, with TRBD2 matching over 7 bases. V lost 6 bases, J lost 3 bases, and 5 bases stayed unmatched. Germline V gene lookup returns CDR1 SGHTA and CDR2 FQGNSA. The CDR3 loop spans 13 amino acids. The CDR3 here is CASSTPGGYEQYF. Here the CDR3 DNA reads TGTGCCAGCAGTACCCCGGGAGGCTACGAGCAGTACTTC.

This chain links TRBV14 with TRBJ2-7; D remains ambiguous. The CDR3 has 15 amino acids. V was clipped by 3 bases and J by 0 bases, with 12 bases between them. Germline V gene sequence: CDR1 SGHDN, CDR2 FVKESK. The CDR3 loop is CASSQNPWSSYEQYF. CDR3 nucleotides: TGTGCCAGCAGCCAGAACCCCTGGAGCTCCTACGAGCAGTACTTC.

The rearrangement links TRBV19 to TRBJ1-4, with D possibly TRBD1 on 6 matching bases. Per germline, CDR1 LNHDA and CDR2 SQIVND (reference sequence). The V end lost 3 bases, the J end lost 7 bases, and 12 bases lay between the germline ends. The CDR3 totals 14 residues. In DNA form, the CDR3 reads TGTGCCAGTAGTATGGTTCAGGGGAGTGAAAAACTGTTTTTT. Encoded protein: CASSMVQGSEKLFF.

CDR3 residues: CASSRDSLFFNTGELFF. For the CDR3, the DNA is TGTGCCAGTAGTCGGGACAGTTTGTTTTTTAACACCGGGGAGCTGTTTTTT. The chain employs TRBV19 and TRBJ2-2, with 7 bases matching TRBD1. Looked up from germline, CDR1 is LNHDA and CDR2 is SQIVND (reference sequence). The CDR3 consists of 17 residues. J gave up 2 bases and V 5 bases, and 11 bases lay outside the gene matches. Full variable domain (missing parts from reference TRBV19 and TRBJ2-2): DGGITQSPKYLFRKEGQNVTLSCEQNLNHDAMYWYRQDPGQGLRLIYYSQIVNDFQKGDIAEGYSVSREKKESFPLTVTSAQKNPTAFYLCASSRDSLFFNTGELFFGEGSRLTVL.

The CDR3 nucleotides are TGTGCCAGCAGCTTCGGCCAGACCTTAGGGGAAGCTTTCTTT. Its protein is CASSFGQTLGEAFF. This chain joins TRBV5-6 and TRBJ1-1; no clear D gene. V lost 2 bases and J 8 bases, leaving 16 bases between the germline ends. The CDR3 has 14 residues. The germline V gene encodes CDR1 SGHDT and CDR2 YYEEEE.

This chain connects TRBV5-4 to TRBJ2-1; D remains ambiguous. Trimming cost V 4 bases and J 10 bases, with 15 bases left between them. This CDR3 region has 13 residues. Germline CDR1 is SGHNT and CDR2 is YYREEE (reference sequence). CDR3 residues: CASSGLVAREQFF. The CDR3 DNA follows: TGTGCCAGCAGCGGCCTTGTGGCGCGGGAGCAGTTCTTC. The full variable domain, rest sourced from reference TRBV5-4 and TRBJ2-1, is ETGVTQSPTHLIKTRGQQVTLRCSSQSGHNTVSWYQQALGQGPQFIFQYYREEENGRGNFPPRFSGLQFPNYSSELNVNALELDDSALYLCASSGLVAREQFFGPGTRLTVL.

The chain combines TRBV9 with TRBJ2-7; D gene unclear. The ends were cut back, 4 bases at V and 3 bases at J, with 14 bases in the middle. Germline CDR1 SGDLS, CDR2 YYNGEE. This CDR3 contains 14 residues. The chain's CDR3 is CASSPTPTGYEQYF. CDR3 in DNA: TGTGCCAGCAGCCCGACGCCTACGGGCTACGAGCAGTACTTC.

This rearrangement joins TRBV5-5 to TRBJ1-4; 10 bases agree with TRBD1. CDR1 and CDR2 (germline): SGHKS, YYEKEE (reference sequence). The CDR3 sequence is 15 residues long. V shed 0 bases, J shed 7 bases, and the junction held 3 bases outside the gene matches. CDR3 amino acids: CASSLGGQGTEKLFF. Written as DNA, the CDR3 is TGTGCCAGCAGCTTGGGGGGACAGGGGACTGAAAAACTGTTTTTT.

This chain uses TRBV28 with TRBJ2-2; D unclear. Trimming stripped 2 bases from V and 1 base from J, with 11 bases between. This CDR3 is 16 amino acids long. Germline V gives CDR1 MDHEN, CDR2 SYDVKM. CDR3 DNA: TGTGCCAGCAGTTTAGTACGACTTGAGAACACCGGGGAGCTGTTTTTT. Encoded protein: CASSLVRLENTGELFF.

V is TRBV7-6 and J is TRBJ2-5; 8 bases are shared with TRBD1. J was trimmed by 8 bases and V by 2 bases; bases with no gene match: 10. CDR3 length: 15 amino acids. Per the germline V gene, CDR1 is SGHVS and CDR2 is FNYEAQ. In nucleotides, the CDR3 is TGTGCCAGCAGCTTACCCTGGACAGGGACGCGAACCCAGTACTTC. Its translation: CASSLPWTGTRTQYF.

The chain is built from TRBV19 and TRBJ1-2; tentative D call: TRBD1 (6 bases). CDR3 size: 15 residues. V lost 7 bases and J 5 bases, leaving 20 bases between the germline ends. Germline V gives CDR1 LNHDA, CDR2 SQIVND (reference sequence). The CDR3 here is CASTPTAGAGYGYTF. The CDR3 nucleotides read TGTGCCAGTACCCCCACCGCGGGGGCAGGGTATGGCTACACCTTC.

A single count supports this clone. The chain's CDR3 is CASSPIPPTDSPYEQYF. The CDR3 nucleotides read TGTGCCAGCAGCCCTATTCCCCCTACAGACAGCCCCTACGAGCAGTACTTC. The rearrangement uses TRBV7-9 and TRBJ2-7, with D perhaps matching TRBD1 (5 bases). In germline, CDR1 is SEHNR, CDR2 FQNEAQ (reference sequence). Between the trimmed V and J ends, which lost 5 bases and 2 bases, there was a span of 22 bases. This CDR3 is built from 17 residues.

J is TRBJ2-1 and V is TRBV7-9, with TRBD2 matching 8 bases. The V segment lost 2 bases and the J segment 5 bases; nucleotides outside the gene matches: 8. CDR3 length: 16 amino acids. From germline, CDR1 is SEHNR and CDR2 FQNEAQ (reference sequence). CDR3 coding DNA: TGTGCCAGCAGCTTAAATACTAACGGGAGGGACAATGAGCAGTTCTTC. It is translated as CASSLNTNGRDNEQFF.

The chain combines TRBV19 with TRBJ2-5; TRBD1 matches 8 bases. Losses at the gene ends were 1 base for V and 4 bases for J; bases not matched to a gene: 5. Germline-derived CDR1 and CDR2 are LNHDA and SQIVND (reference sequence). The CDR3 has 15 amino acids. The DNA for the CDR3 is TGTGCCAGTAGTATAGGGTTAGGACAGGGAGAGACCCAGTACTTC. This encodes CASSIGLGQGETQYF. Combining the CDR3 with reference TRBV19 and TRBJ2-5 gives the whole variable domain DGGITQSPKYLFRKEGQNVTLSCEQNLNHDAMYWYRQDPGQGLRLIYYSQIVNDFQKGDIAEGYSVSREKKESFPLTVTSAQKNPTAFYLCASSIGLGQGETQYFGPGTRLLVL.

The V call is TRBV6-5, the J call TRBJ1-3; no definite D call. The germline gives CDR1 MNHEY, CDR2 SVGAGI. Trimming removed 6 bases from V and 2 bases from J, with 2 bases in between. CDR3 size: 11 residues. As DNA, the CDR3 is TGTGCCAGCAGGGCTGGAAACACCATATATTTT. This encodes CASRAGNTIYF.

The chain joins TRBV19 to TRBJ2-1; the match to TRBD2 covers 7 bases. V was clipped by 5 bases and J by 7 bases; unmatched bases: 11. Germline CDR1 and CDR2: LNHDA and SQIVND (reference sequence). CDR3 length: 15 residues. CDR3 in amino acids: CASSLHVWGGNEQFF. CDR3 sequence (DNA): TGTGCCAGTAGTCTACACGTTTGGGGAGGGAATGAGCAGTTCTTC.

The rearrangement uses TRBV7-2 and TRBJ2-1; D is undetermined. The germline CDR1 and CDR2 sequences are SGHTA and FQGNSA. The CDR3 length is 15 residues. Trimming cost V 5 bases and J 4 bases, with 15 bases left between them. The CDR3 DNA reads TGTGCCAGCAGCCTGACCGGTCTTACTTACAATGAGCAGTTCTTC. Protein product: CASSLTGLTYNEQFF. The full variable domain, with the rest looked up from reference TRBV7-2 and TRBJ2-1, is GAGVSQSPSNKVTEKGKDVELRCDPISGHTALYWYRQSLGQGLEFLIYFQGNSAPDKSGLPSDRFSAERTGGSVSTLTIQRTQQEDSAVYLCASSLTGLTYNEQFFGPGTRLTVL.

The V and J genes are TRBV28 and TRBJ2-7; D tentatively fits TRBD1 or TRBD2 (9 bases each). Trimming took 6 bases from V and 3 from J, leaving 39 bases between them. The CDR3 contains 22 residues. Germline values: CDR1 MDHEN, CDR2 SYDVKM. The CDR3 spells CASSSLFYAAGQGSSGNYEQYF. CDR3 sequence (DNA): TGTGCCAGCAGCTCCCTTTTTTACGCCGCGGGACAGGGTTCTAGCGGGAACTACGAGCAGTACTTC.

The rearrangement links TRBV30 to TRBJ2-2, with a weak D call TRBD2 (5 bases). Between the trimmed V and J ends, which lost 0 bases and 7 bases, there was a span of 9 bases. CDR1 GTSNPN and CDR2 SVGIG come from the germline V gene (reference sequence). This CDR3 has 13 amino acids. The CDR3 region is CAWSVLRGGELFF. For the CDR3, the DNA is TGTGCCTGGAGTGTCCTCCGGGGCGGGGAGCTGTTTTTT.

This sequence joins TRBV30 and TRBJ1-4; no clear D gene. In germline, CDR1 is GTSNPN, CDR2 SVGIG (reference sequence). Deletions cut 3 bases from V and 7 bases from J, with 21 bases between. The CDR3 spans 16 residues. DNA of the CDR3: TGTGCCTGGAGAAACCGCCGGTCCCTCAAAGGTGAAAAACTGTTTTTT. Translated, it gives CAWRNRRSLKGEKLFF.

The V call is TRBV5-1, the J call TRBJ2-7, with 9 bases matching TRBD1. The germline V gene has CDR1 SGHRS and CDR2 YFSETQ. The J segment lost 6 bases and the V segment lost 3 bases, leaving 10 bases of the junction unmatched. The CDR3 is 15 residues long. The CDR3 region is CASSYGTGLGVEQYF. The CDR3 DNA follows: TGCGCCAGCAGCTACGGGACAGGGCTCGGCGTCGAGCAGTACTTC.

The chain employs TRBV27 and TRBJ2-1; TRBD1 might be the D (5 bases). CDR1 and CDR2 from the germline V gene are MNHEY and SMNVEV (reference sequence). Trimming removed 5 bases at V and 10 bases at J, with 12 bases between. The CDR3 is made up of 12 amino acids. The CDR3 sequence: CASSKVAGEQFF. CDR3 nucleotide sequence: TGTGCCAGCAGTAAAGTGGCAGGGGAGCAGTTCTTC.

The rearrangement joins TRBV7-9 to TRBJ2-1; D unresolved. CDR3 length equals 13 residues. Deletions cut 5 bases from V and 9 bases from J, with 14 bases between. Germline lookup yields CDR1 SEHNR and CDR2 FQNEAQ (reference sequence). The CDR3: CASSLKRWGEQFF. In DNA form, the CDR3 reads TGTGCCAGCAGCCTAAAGAGGTGGGGTGAGCAGTTCTTC.

Only one count was recorded for this clone. CDR3: CASSLGPDEQFF. DNA of the CDR3: TGTGCCAGCAGCCTAGGTCCGGATGAGCAGTTCTTC. This sequence joins TRBV11-3 and TRBJ2-1; no reliable D call. Germline V gene data show CDR1 as SGHNT and CDR2 as YENEEA. There are 12 residues in the CDR3. The ends were cut back, 5 bases at V and 8 bases at J, with 10 bases in the middle.

V gene TRBV11-2 combines with J gene TRBJ2-5, with D possibly being TRBD2 (5 bases). There are 13 residues in the CDR3. V dropped 4 bases and J dropped 5 bases, with 11 bases sitting between them. Germline V gene lookup returns CDR1 SGHAT and CDR2 FQNNGV. This chain's CDR3 is CASSYLAGETQYF. CDR3 sequence (DNA): TGTGCCAGCAGCTACCTGGCGGGTGAGACCCAGTACTTC.

The rearrangement uses TRBV2 and TRBJ1-5, with D unclear. This CDR3 region has 11 residues. Germline values: CDR1 SNHLY, CDR2 FYNNEI. Trimming left V 6 bases short and J 11 bases short, with 11 bases between. The CDR3 region has the DNA TGTGCCAGCAGGGTGGACGAAGCCCAGCATTTT. Encoded protein: CASRVDEAQHF.

This chain links TRBV15 with TRBJ1-1; weak D call: TRBD1 (5 bases). The CDR3 spans 14 residues. V was clipped by 0 bases and J by 7 bases, with 12 bases between them. Germline-derived CDR1 and CDR2 are LNHNV and YYDKDF (reference sequence). Here the CDR3 reads CATSRDRVINEAFF. The DNA for the CDR3 is TGTGCCACCAGCAGAGACAGGGTGATTAATGAAGCTTTCTTT.

The V gene is TRBV5-1, the J gene TRBJ2-7; 7 bases are a match to TRBD1. Germline-derived CDR1 and CDR2 are SGHRS and YFSETQ. The CDR3 is 14 amino acids. The V segment lost 4 bases and the J segment 1 base; nucleotides outside the gene matches: 5. For the CDR3, the DNA is TGCGCCAGCAGCCCTGGACAGGCTTCCTACGAGCAGTACTTC. Translated: CASSPGQASYEQYF. Using reference TRBV5-1 and TRBJ2-7 for the parts outside the CDR3, the full variable domain is KAGVTQTPRYLIKTRGQQVTLSCSPISGHRSVSWYQQTPGQGLQFLFEYFSETQRNKGNFPGRFSGRQFSNSRSEMNVSTLELGDSALYLCASSPGQASYEQYFGPGTRLTVT.

The V call is TRBV19, the J call TRBJ2-7; 10 nucleotides agree with TRBD1. With V trimmed by 4 bases and J by 5 bases, 5 bases remained unmatched. The CDR3 has 14 amino acids. Germline V gene sequence: CDR1 LNHDA, CDR2 SQIVND (reference sequence). CDR3 in amino acids: CASSSRDRGHEQYF. The CDR3 DNA follows: TGTGCCAGTAGTAGCCGGGACAGGGGTCACGAGCAGTACTTC.